The 29 T cell receptor beta chains below all came from one sample that was sequenced in a study of breast tumors, draining lymph nodes, adjacent tissues. Samples came from axillary lymph nodes draining the breast cancer. Each CDR3 protein is one row after TCRdb ran MiXCR on the multiplex PCR reads. Among about 230,000 distinct CDR3 sequences, about 30% were seen once, and the ten largest hold roughly 1.5%. The sample comprised axillary lymph node tissue. These receptors came from a female donor with breast cancer. Some clones in this sample may be carry-over from other donors' samples.

There are many counts of this clonotype. The gene calls are TRBV30 and TRBJ1-6; D might be TRBD1 (6 bases). The CDR3 has 13 amino acids. Germline V gene lookup returns CDR1 GTSNPN and CDR2 SVGIG (reference sequence). V gave up 5 bases and J gave up 9 bases, with 14 bases separating them. The CDR3 protein is CAWLGQIGSPLHF. The CDR3 DNA reads TGTGCCTGGCTCGGACAGATCGGTTCACCCCTCCACTTT.

This clonotype occurred once. The V gene is TRBV20-1, the J gene TRBJ1-5; no clear D gene. This CDR3 comprises 11 residues. Germline CDR1 reads DFQATT; CDR2 reads SNEGSKA (reference sequence). The germline V and J ends were trimmed by 1 base and 13 bases, with 11 bases remaining between them. Written as DNA, the CDR3 is TGCAGTGCTAGAGTGGGGAAGTATCAGCATTTT. Its protein product is CSARVGKYQHF.

Many counts were recorded for this clonotype. V and J are TRBV6-6 and TRBJ2-3; no definite D call. V lost 0 bases and J 5 bases, leaving 9 bases between the germline ends. The CDR3 consists of 14 residues. Germline assignment: CDR1 MNHNY and CDR2 SVGAGI (reference sequence). This CDR3 is CASSYSKGQDTQYF. The CDR3 DNA follows: TGTGCCAGCAGTTACTCGAAAGGGCAAGATACGCAGTATTTT.

Details on this clonotype: This may stem from a read error, because a much larger clone lies one nucleotide away. The genes are TRBV20-1 and TRBJ2-3, with no clear D. The CDR3 spans 11 residues. Germline CDR1 DFQATT, CDR2 SNEGSKA (reference sequence). CDR3: CSAYNTDTQSF. CDR3 DNA: TGCAGTGCATATAACACAGATACGCAGTCTTTT.

As for this clonotype: The junction differs from germline at one of its ends, possibly a read error. J is TRBJ1-2 and V is TRBV7-2; D unclear. The CDR3 is 13 residues long. Germline V lookup: CDR1 SGHTA, CDR2 FQGNSA. The chain's CDR3 is CASSSGSNYGCTF. DNA of the CDR3: TGTGCCAGCAGCTCGGGATCTAACTATGGCTGCACCTTC.

This clonotype was observed at least ten times. The V and J genes are TRBV15 and TRBJ2-3; 11 positions match TRBD2. The germline V gene has CDR1 LNHNV and CDR2 YYDKDF (reference sequence). Losses at the gene ends were 8 bases for V and 2 bases for J; bases not matched to a gene: 12. The CDR3 runs to 17 residues. The CDR3 is CATRRGPGLADTDTQYF. The CDR3 bases are TGTGCCACCCGAAGAGGTCCGGGACTAGCGGACACAGATACGCAGTATTTT.

This clonotype was observed many times. Just one base apart from a much larger clone, this may be a read error. This rearrangement joins TRBV7-9 to TRBJ2-5; D is unresolved. The CDR3 is 15 amino acids. Germline lookup yields CDR1 SEHNR and CDR2 FQNEAQ (reference sequence). The CDR3, as DNA: TGTGCCAGCAGTCTGACGGGCCTCCCTCTGGAGACCCAGCACTTC. This sequence encodes CASSLTGLPLETQHF.

Concerning this clonotype itself: At one end, the junction sequence differs from germline, possibly due to a read error. CDR3 in DNA: TGCGCCAGCAGCTTGGTAGGGGTCCAAGACACCCAGTACTTC. Its protein is CASSLVGVQDTQYF. The V and J genes are TRBV5-1 and TRBJ2-5; D perhaps matches TRBD1 (5 bases). Germline CDR1 reads SGHRS; CDR2 reads YFSETQ. This CDR3 region has 14 residues.

A word on this clonotype: This may arise from a read error, as a much more abundant clone is one base away. The J gene is TRBJ2-2, the V gene TRBV28; 7 bases fit TRBD1. Germline assignment: CDR1 MDHEN and CDR2 SYDVKM. CDR3 length equals 13 residues. The ends lost 2 bases at V and 12 bases at J; junction bases unmatched: 6. DNA for the CDR3: TGTGCCAGCAGTTTAGACAGGGAAGGGAAGCTGTTTTTT. Translating it yields CASSLDREGKLFF.

Ten or more counts support this clonotype. The V call is TRBV5-1, the J call TRBJ2-1; no clear D. This CDR3 is 16 amino acids long. Germline V gives CDR1 SGHRS, CDR2 YFSETQ. Trimming shortened V by 2 bases and J by 0 bases, and 12 bases separated the two germline ends. This CDR3 is CASSLSTASSYNEQFF. The CDR3 DNA reads TGCGCCAGCAGCTTATCTACAGCTTCCTCCTACAATGAGCAGTTCTTC. Full variable domain (outside the CDR3, taken from reference TRBV5-1 and TRBJ2-1): KAGVTQTPRYLIKTRGQQVTLSCSPISGHRSVSWYQQTPGQGLQFLFEYFSETQRNKGNFPGRFSGRQFSNSRSEMNVSTLELGDSALYLCASSLSTASSYNEQFFGPGTRLTVL.

Many counts were recorded for this clonotype. The chain combines TRBV19 with TRBJ2-4; 9 nucleotides agree with TRBD1. In germline, CDR1 is LNHDA, CDR2 SQIVND (reference sequence). With V trimmed by 6 bases and J by 7 bases, 10 bases remained unmatched. The CDR3 runs 15 residues. The CDR3 is CASSKDRGFGNIQYF. CDR3 sequence (DNA): TGTGCCAGTAGCAAGGACAGGGGATTTGGGAACATTCAGTACTTC. Full variable domain (remainder filled in from reference TRBV19 and TRBJ2-4): DGGITQSPKYLFRKEGQNVTLSCEQNLNHDAMYWYRQDPGQGLRLIYYSQIVNDFQKGDIAEGYSVSREKKESFPLTVTSAQKNPTAFYLCASSKDRGFGNIQYFGAGTRLSVL.

This clonotype has ten or more counts. This chain uses TRBV12-3 or TRBV12-4 with TRBJ2-3; 10 nucleotides agree with TRBD2. V trimming: 6 bases; J trimming: 0 bases; junction bases outside the gene matches: 12. The CDR3 runs to 18 residues. CDR3 DNA: TGTGCCAGCAGCACCATAGCGGGAGGTTTGTTGAGCACAGATACGCAGTATTTT. Amino acid sequence: CASSTIAGGLLSTDTQYF.

In its sample, this clonotype was seen many times. This chain joins TRBV10-3 and TRBJ2-3, with 8 positions matching TRBD1. This CDR3 has 14 amino acids. The V gene's germline CDR1 is ENHRY and CDR2 SYGVKD. The V gene end was trimmed by 6 bases and the J gene end by 1 base; junction bases not matched to a gene: 3. CDR3 sequence: CAISSTGGTDTQYF. CDR3 coding DNA: TGTGCCATCAGCTCGACAGGGGGCACAGATACGCAGTATTTT.

This clonotype was picked up many times. This may be a read error: a much more frequent sequence differs by one nucleotide. CDR3 DNA sequence: TGCAGTGCTAGAGACACGCTAGCGGGAGCATATCGGGAGCAGTTCTTC. Translating gives CSARDTLAGAYREQFF. The chain joins TRBV20-1 to TRBJ2-1, with 10 bases aligning to TRBD2. The length of the CDR3 is 16 residues. The germline gives CDR1 DFQATT, CDR2 SNEGSKA (reference sequence). The trim removed 0 bases at V and 10 bases at J, leaving 12 bases unmatched.

This clonotype was recorded many times. The V gene is TRBV7-6, the J gene TRBJ2-7; D unclear. The CDR3 consists of 14 residues. Germline V CDR1 and CDR2: SGHVS, FNYEAQ. Trimming removed 2 bases at V and 3 bases at J, with 11 bases between. The CDR3 here is CASSLSPYGYEQYF. In DNA form, the CDR3 reads TGTGCCAGCAGCTTAAGTCCGTACGGCTACGAGCAGTACTTC.

This clonotype was seen only a few times. The gene calls are TRBV7-9 and TRBJ2-7, with TRBD1 matching 7 bases. V shed 6 bases, J shed 5 bases, and the junction held 7 bases outside the gene matches. The CDR3 loop spans 13 amino acids. The germline V gene has CDR1 SEHNR and CDR2 FQNEAQ (reference sequence). The chain's CDR3 is CASRSGGFNEQYF. The CDR3 DNA reads TGTGCCAGCAGGTCAGGGGGTTTCAACGAGCAGTACTTC.

V and J are TRBV30 and TRBJ1-2; D is undetermined. V gave up 3 bases and J gave up 3 bases, with 11 bases separating them. From germline, CDR1 is GTSNPN and CDR2 SVGIG (reference sequence). This CDR3 has 13 residues. CDR3 residues: CAWRGSAYYGYTF. The CDR3 nucleotides are TGTGCCTGGAGGGGGAGCGCTTACTATGGCTACACCTTC.

The chain joins TRBV2 to TRBJ1-2; no clear D. V dropped 8 bases and J dropped 2 bases, with 15 bases sitting between them. Germline loops: CDR1 SNHLY, CDR2 FYNNEI. This CDR3 has 14 amino acids. The CDR3 here is CASGRIGKNYGYTF. The CDR3 DNA follows: TGTGCCAGCGGTCGGATAGGAAAAAACTATGGCTACACCTTC.

At least ten counts were recorded for this clonotype. The rearrangement joins TRBV28 to TRBJ2-7, with 7 bases matching TRBD2. Germline V gives CDR1 MDHEN, CDR2 SYDVKM. Trimming removed 4 bases from V and 7 bases from J; junction bases left unmatched: 13. CDR3 length equals 15 residues. The chain's CDR3 is CASSWGGTTFGEQYF. CDR3 in DNA: TGTGCCAGCAGTTGGGGGGGGACGACCTTTGGAGAGCAGTACTTC.

This clonotype showed up just a few times. This may come from a read error, since a much larger clone is one base off. The rearrangement links TRBV18 to TRBJ2-7; weak D call: TRBD2 (5 bases). Germline values: CDR1 KGHSH, CDR2 LQKENI. There are 12 residues in the CDR3. The germline V and J ends were trimmed by 3 bases and 9 bases, with 12 bases remaining between them. For the CDR3, the DNA is TGTGCCAGCTCACCCTTCGGGGTTGGGCAGTACTTC. As protein: CASSPFGVGQYF.

As regards this clonotype: With a much larger clone just one base away, this may be a read error. The conserved closing phenylalanine or tryptophan is absent in this CDR3, likely reflecting a read error. Because the CDR3's place on the DNA is in doubt, the DNA is left out and the CDR3 is given as listed by TCRdb. This chain links TRBV20-1 with TRBJ2-5; the table's D call of TRBD2 was not tested on the DNA. The CDR3 spans 11 residues, counting both ends. The germline CDR1 and CDR2 sequences are DFQATT and SNEGSKA (reference sequence). CDR3 in amino acids: CSARETSAQSL.

This clonotype has ten or more counts. The chain links TRBV28 to TRBJ1-6; maybe TRBD1 (6 bases). The germline V gene has CDR1 MDHEN and CDR2 SYDVKM. Trimming left V 6 bases short and J 6 bases short, with 21 bases between. CDR3 length equals 17 residues. The CDR3 loop reads CASRTTVTGVSNSPLHF. In DNA, the CDR3 is TGTGCCAGCAGAACCACGGTGACAGGAGTCAGTAATTCACCCCTCCACTTT.

About this clonotype itself: A much larger clone lies a single base off, so this may be a read error. The chain joins TRBV3-1 to TRBJ2-3; tentatively, D is TRBD2 (6 bases). CDR3 size: 15 residues. The V gene's germline CDR1 is LGHDT and CDR2 YNNKEL (reference sequence). As DNA, the CDR3 is TGTGCCAGCAGCCAAGTAGGTACTAGCAAAGATACGCGGTATTTT. It translates to CASSQVGTSKDTRYF.

This clonotype was recorded at least ten times. With a much larger clone just one base away, this may be a read error. This chain joins TRBV6-5 and TRBJ2-5, with TRBD1 matching over 8 bases. Germline V CDR1 and CDR2: MNHEY, SVGAGI. The CDR3 runs 14 residues. J lost 5 bases, V lost 5 bases, and 7 bases had no gene match. In DNA, the CDR3 is TGTGCCAGCAGTCGGCGACAGGGGACGGAGACCCAGTACTTC. Translating gives CASSRRQGTETQYF.

This clonotype was observed many times. The chain links TRBV7-6 to TRBJ2-7, with 10 bases that match TRBD2. The CDR3 loop spans 15 amino acids. The J segment lost 7 bases and the V segment lost 5 bases, leaving 11 bases of the junction unmatched. The germline V gene encodes CDR1 SGHVS and CDR2 FNYEAQ. CDR3 residues: CASSQNLAGGREQYF. CDR3 in DNA: TGTGCCAGCAGCCAGAACTTAGCGGGAGGAAGAGAGCAGTACTTC.

As concerns this clonotype: The conserved phenylalanine or tryptophan normally closing the CDR3 is absent here, so this likely arose from a read error. The genes are TRBV14 and TRBJ2-7, with 7 bases identical to TRBD1. CDR1 SGHDN and CDR2 FVKESK come from the germline V gene. The ends lost 4 bases at V and 4 bases at J; junction bases unmatched: 4. This CDR3 is built from 13 residues. In DNA form, the CDR3 reads TGTGCCAGCAGCCGAGACAGGGTATACGAGCAGTACTCC. This sequence encodes CASSRDRVYEQYS.

In its sample, this clonotype was seen many times. The V gene is TRBV20-1, the J gene TRBJ2-2, with D perhaps TRBD2 (6 bases). This CDR3 comprises 14 residues. The V gene lost 3 bases and the J gene lost 7 bases, with 15 bases spanning the gap. CDR1 is DFQATT, CDR2 SNEGSKA, per germline (reference sequence). CDR3 loop: CSASDSGRGGELFF. CDR3 sequence (DNA): TGCAGTGCTAGTGATAGCGGAAGGGGCGGGGAGCTGTTTTTT.

CDR3 sequence: CSARKRFTSGNTIYF. The CDR3 region has the DNA TGCAGTGCTAGAAAGAGGTTTACCTCTGGAAACACCATATATTTT. The chain employs TRBV20-1 and TRBJ1-3; D is unresolved. The V end lost 2 bases, the J end lost 0 bases, and 11 bases lay between the germline ends. This CDR3 has 15 amino acids. CDR1 is DFQATT, CDR2 SNEGSKA, per germline (reference sequence).

This clonotype was recorded at least ten times. The rearrangement links TRBV6-5 to TRBJ2-3; 8 bases agree with TRBD2. The CDR3 contains 14 residues. The germline V gene encodes CDR1 MNHEY and CDR2 SVGAGI. The ends lost 9 bases at V and 4 bases at J; junction bases unmatched: 9. The CDR3 sequence is CASTSGSLPDTQYF. The CDR3 DNA is TGTGCCAGTACGAGCGGGAGTCTGCCAGATACGCAGTATTTT.